This T cell receptor beta chain was retrieved from a study of human T cells and chemical hapten exposure. One entry per CDR3 protein results from TCRdb running MiXCR on the RACE reads. This table holds over 80,000 distinct CDR3 sequences, about 11% found once. Time point: patch test 3, about 24 weeks after DPC sensitization. Documented treatment: therapeutic diphenylcyclopropenone sensitization with weekly scalp DPC. From germline, CDR1 is DFQATT and CDR2 SNEGSKA (reference sequence). CDR3 length: 11 residues. V lost 5 bases to trimming and J lost 11 bases, with 12 bases between them. Ten or more counts support this clonotype.

The origin of this receptor is a woman in her thirties with alopecia areata. Some clones in this sample may be carry-over from other donors' samples. J is TRBJ1-4 and V is TRBV20-1; D not certain. The sample consisted of whole blood, taken in connection with sensitization to the hapten diphenylcyclopropenone (DPC). CDR3 residues: CSAPRLDKLFF. The CDR3 nucleotides read TGCAGTGCTCCCCGATTGGACAAACTGTTTTTT.